This TCR beta chain was captured in a study of regulatory T cells in long-lasting Graves disease. The time point is: newly diagnosed GD, antithyroid drugs for less than 3 months. The TCR library used RNA extracted from PBMCs. An approximately 10-milliliter sample of peripheral blood was drawn into EDTA tubes. The sample holds many counts of this clonotype. CDR1 is SNHLY and CDR2 is FYNNEI in the germline V gene. Trimming removed 11 bases at V and 2 bases at J, with 23 bases between. The CDR3 is made up of 16 amino acids. HTBI primers from iRepertoire and Arm-PCR of CDR3 regions yielded the TCR beta libraries. MiXCR, applied by TCRdb to the multiplex PCR reads, yields one record per CDR3 protein. The sample lists about 470,000 distinct CDR3 sequences, roughly 17% occurring once. This sample also appeared in a second study, on T cells in Graves' hyperthyroidism and ophthalmopathy.

This chain connects TRBV2 to TRBJ2-3, with D perhaps TRBD2 (6 bases). The sequence came from a man in his forties or fifties with Graves disease. Material: peripheral blood mononuclear cells (PBMCs), obtained at new diagnosis, from a patient treated with antithyroid drugs. The CDR3 here is CASAERGTSLTDTQYF. The DNA for the CDR3 is TGTGCCTCAGCCGAGCGCGGGACGAGCCTCACAGATACGCAGTATTTT.